Listed below are T cell receptor beta chains from one sample, sequenced in a study of spatial heterogeneity in lung cancer. From the 5' RACE reads, TCRdb called clonotypes with MiXCR, one entry per CDR3 protein. The sample holds 8,400 or so distinct CDR3 sequences, 4% to 5% seen once. Sequencing used PBMCs, obtained at surgery. The receptor source for this set is a male donor with early-stage non-small cell lung cancer. Each CDR3 is given with its conserved first and last residue. Fields, in order: V gene, clone size, D gene, J gene, CDR3 protein, CDR3 DNA. The D gene is left open where the match is weak. Clone size is shown for a subset of rows, as once, few, many or a class of expanded clone.

TRBV7-9	many	TRBD1	TRBJ1-2	CASRGTGSGYTF	TGTGCCAGCAGAGGGACAGGGAGCGGCTACACCTTC
TRBV7-2	medium-sized	NA	TRBJ1-1	CASSFGGNTEAFF	TGTGCCAGCAGCTTTGGCGGGAACACTGAAGCTTTCTTT
TRBV12-3/TRBV12-4	many	NA	TRBJ1-4	CASSLILEKLFF	TGTGCCAGCAGTTTAATCTTGGAAAAACTGTTTTTT
TRBV28	medium-sized	NA	TRBJ1-2	CASSPSGPYGYTF	TGTGCCAGCAGTCCCTCCGGCCCTTATGGCTACACCTTC
TRBV20-1	few	NA	TRBJ1-2	CSAPDRQNYGYTF	TGCAGTGCTCCCGATAGACAGAACTATGGCTACACCTTC
TRBV15	many	NA	TRBJ2-2	CATSRDLGTQAGELFF	TGTGCCACCAGCAGAGATTTGGGGACGCAGGCCGGGGAGCTGTTTTTT
TRBV5-5	many	TRBD2	TRBJ2-3	CASSFRSQAGGTDTQYF	TGTGCCAGCAGCTTCCGGAGCCAAGCGGGGGGCACAGATACGCAGTATTTT
TRBV4-1	many	TRBD1	TRBJ2-7	CASSQAGTGFAGEQYF	TGCGCCAGCAGCCAAGCGGGGACAGGGTTCGCGGGAGAGCAGTACTTC
TRBV27	NA	NA	TRBJ2-5	CASSLAPGTQETQYF	TGTGCCAGCAGTTTAGCCCCCGGGACCCAAGAGACCCAGTACTTC
TRBV6-6	NA	NA	TRBJ1-6	CASRLQVNSPLHF	TGTGCCAGCAGGCTACAGGTCAATTCACCCCTCCACTTT
TRBV29-1	many	NA	TRBJ1-1	CSVGQAVNTEAFF	TGCAGCGTTGGACAGGCGGTGAACACTGAAGCTTTCTTT
TRBV20-1	many	NA	TRBJ2-7	CSARGQKYEQYF	TGCAGTGCTAGGGGGCAGAAATACGAGCAGTACTTC
TRBV4-3	medium-sized	NA	TRBJ2-5	CASSQDGQTQYF	TGCGCCAGCAGCCAAGACGGTCAGACCCAGTACTTC
TRBV7-2	many	TRBD2	TRBJ2-5	CASRSTSGRETQYF	TGTGCCAGCAGGTCAACTAGCGGCAGAGAGACCCAGTACTTC
TRBV3-1	many	NA	TRBJ2-5	CASSRRQQLYF	TGTGCCAGCAGCCGCCGACAGCAACTGTACTTC
TRBV27	many	NA	TRBJ2-1	CASSLDPGGHEQFF	TGTGCCAGCAGTTTAGATCCCGGGGGGCATGAGCAGTTCTTC
TRBV6-4	many	TRBD1	TRBJ2-1	CASSDEGTGGHEQFF	TGTGCCAGCAGTGACGAAGGGACAGGGGGCCATGAGCAGTTCTTC
TRBV7-9	many	NA	TRBJ2-1	CASSLWQGMANEQFF	TGTGCCAGCAGCTTATGGCAGGGGATGGCAAATGAGCAGTTCTTC
TRBV24-1	medium-sized	NA	TRBJ2-3	CATSDPVLDTQYF	TGTGCCACCAGTGACCCCGTTTTGGATACGCAGTATTTT